Listed here are 15 T cell receptor beta chains from one sample, sequenced in a study of T cell responses to AZD1222 COVID-19 vaccine. Assay: immunoSEQ multiplex PCR; the TCRdb copy retains only in-frame clones and omits some. The sample consists of about 86,000 clones, nearly 90% of them appearing once. This specimen was peripheral blood, taken on day 0 of AZD1222 vaccination. The source of these receptors is an adult in good health.

The V and J genes are TRBV12-3 or TRBV12-4 and TRBJ1-5; D is ambiguous. This CDR3 has 13 amino acids. V was trimmed by 4 bases and J by 0 bases, leaving 4 bases between them. CDR3: CASSWGSNQPQHF. For the CDR3, the DNA is TGTGCCAGCAGTTGGGGTAGCAATCAGCCCCAGCATTTT.

This clone has a single count. The V gene is TRBV14, the J gene TRBJ1-4; D is perhaps TRBD1 (6 bases). CDR1 is SGHDN and CDR2 is FVKESK in the germline V gene. The CDR3 covers 13 residues. Deletions cut 2 bases from V and 12 bases from J, with 13 bases between. CDR3 sequence (DNA): TGTGCCAGCAGCCAAAGGACGGACAGCGAACTGTTTTTT. Translating gives CASSQRTDSELFF.

J is TRBJ1-2 and V is TRBV29-1; 7 bases align to TRBD1. V lost 6 bases to trimming and J lost 5 bases; unmatched junction nucleotides: 6. Germline CDR1 reads SQVTM; CDR2 reads ANQGSEA. The CDR3 runs to 12 residues. The CDR3 DNA is TGCAGCGTCTTAGAGGGACAGTATGGCTACACCTTC. This codes for CSVLEGQYGYTF.

To note about this clone: Other DNA sequences of this sample code for an identical CDR3. V and J are TRBV10-2 and TRBJ1-6; D gene ambiguous. Trimming removed 5 bases at V and 7 bases at J, with 6 bases between. In germline, CDR1 is WSHSY, CDR2 SAAADI. This CDR3 contains 12 residues. The CDR3, as DNA: TGCGCCAGCAGTCCCGGGAATTCACCCCTCCACTTT. Protein product: CASSPGNSPLHF.

V gene TRBV5-6 combines with J gene TRBJ1-2; 8 bases line up with TRBD1. The CDR3 extends over 14 amino acids. The V gene end was trimmed by 4 bases and the J gene end by 6 bases; junction bases not matched to a gene: 8. The germline CDR1 and CDR2 sequences are SGHDT and YYEEEE. The chain's CDR3 is CASSHLDRDHGYTF. The DNA for the CDR3 is TGTGCCAGCAGCCATCTGGACAGGGACCATGGCTACACCTTC.

This clone was recorded only once. The sample holds other DNA sequences that translate to the same CDR3. The chain recombines TRBV28 with TRBJ1-2; no clear D gene. Germline V CDR1 and CDR2: MDHEN, SYDVKM. Deletions cut 2 bases from V and 5 bases from J, with 6 bases between. The CDR3 consists of 12 residues. The CDR3 DNA follows: TGTGCCAGCAGTTTACCGGGGTATGGCTACACCTTC. Its protein product is CASSLPGYGYTF.

J is TRBJ1-4 and V is TRBV6-1; the match to TRBD1 covers 9 bases. Germline values: CDR1 MNHNS, CDR2 SASEGT. V was pared by 3 bases and J by 7 bases, with 3 bases of the junction left unmatched. The CDR3 contains 14 residues. The CDR3 coding sequence is TGTGCCAGCAGTGAGTCGACAGGGGGTGAAAAACTGTTTTTT. Translation: CASSESTGGEKLFF.

The gene calls are TRBV27 and TRBJ2-2; 8 positions agree with TRBD1. The CDR3 spans 16 residues. CDR1 is MNHEY, CDR2 SMNVEV, per germline (reference sequence). V lost 3 bases to trimming and J lost 1 base; unmatched junction nucleotides: 4. The CDR3 coding sequence is TGTGCCAGCAGTTTCTCCGGGACAGGGAACACCGGGGAGCTGTTTTTT. Encoded protein: CASSFSGTGNTGELFF.

The DNA for the CDR3 is TGTGCCAGCAGTTTATCGGGACGGGCCTCCTACGAGCAGTACTTC. This codes for CASSLSGRASYEQYF. The J gene is TRBJ2-7, the V gene TRBV27; D is tentatively TRBD1 or TRBD2 (5 bases each). The CDR3 consists of 15 residues. The V gene lost 0 bases and the J gene lost 0 bases, with 9 bases spanning the gap. Germline V gene data show CDR1 as MNHEY and CDR2 as SMNVEV (reference sequence).

The chain joins TRBV19 to TRBJ2-2; 9 positions agree with TRBD2. With 7 bases clipped from V and 4 bases from J, the junction kept 10 bases outside the gene matches. Germline V gives CDR1 LNHDA, CDR2 SQIVND (reference sequence). The CDR3 length is 16 residues. The CDR3 DNA reads as TGTGCCAGTACGGAGGTGTGGCGGGAGGGCACCGGGGAGCTGTTTTTT. This encodes CASTEVWREGTGELFF.

J is TRBJ2-7 and V is TRBV7-9, with D possibly matching TRBD1 (5 bases). The V gene lost 1 base and the J gene lost 3 bases, with 13 bases spanning the gap. Germline values: CDR1 SEHNR, CDR2 FQNEAQ (reference sequence). The CDR3 totals 15 residues. The CDR3 protein is CASSLVSGIDYEQYF. The CDR3 DNA reads TGTGCCAGCAGCTTAGTTTCAGGGATCGACTACGAGCAGTACTTC.

The chain has TRBV19 and TRBJ1-3, with D hard to call. CDR3 size: 13 residues. V was clipped by 6 bases and J by 3 bases, with 9 bases between them. Germline CDR1 and CDR2: LNHDA and SQIVND (reference sequence). CDR3 nucleotide sequence: TGTGCCAGTAGGACGGTTTTTGGAAACACCATATATTTT. This codes for CASRTVFGNTIYF.

The chain couples TRBV28 to TRBJ1-2; D not resolved. CDR3 length: 11 residues. Deletions cut 4 bases from V and 3 bases from J, with 3 bases between. Germline V gene lookup returns CDR1 MDHEN and CDR2 SYDVKM. The CDR3 DNA reads TGTGCCAGCAGTTCCCACTATGGCTACACCTTC. This translates into CASSSHYGYTF.

J is TRBJ2-1 and V is TRBV27, with D uncertain. The CDR3 is 17 residues long. V gave up 0 bases and J gave up 1 base, with 13 bases separating them. The V gene's germline CDR1 is MNHEY and CDR2 SMNVEV (reference sequence). The CDR3 region is CASSLSKVARSYNEQFF. Here the CDR3 DNA reads TGTGCCAGCAGTTTATCGAAAGTGGCCCGGTCCTACAATGAGCAGTTCTTC.

The V call is TRBV19, the J call TRBJ2-7; weak D call: TRBD2 (6 bases). Per germline, CDR1 LNHDA and CDR2 SQIVND (reference sequence). Deletions cut 2 bases from V and 2 bases from J, with 10 bases between. CDR3 size: 14 residues. The CDR3 loop reads CASSITWGAYEQYF. The CDR3 DNA reads as TGTGCCAGTAGTATAACCTGGGGGGCCTACGAGCAGTACTTC.